This entry concerns a single TCR beta chain. The V end lost 1 base, the J end lost 2 bases, and 12 bases lay between the germline ends. The CDR3 is 15 amino acids. Germline V gene data show CDR1 as MNHNS and CDR2 as SASEGT. It was CD45RO-negative cells, positively selected for CCR7, that made up naive CD8 cells, with terminally differentiated effector memory CD45RA+ cells excluded. Clones were read by immunoSEQ multiplex PCR, and TCRdb kept only the in-frame ones, dropping some. The sample lists around 700,000 clones, around 92% occurring once. This specimen belongs to a study of shared clonotypes between healthy human individuals.

The rearrangement joins TRBV6-1 to TRBJ2-7, with D possibly being TRBD2 (5 bases). Sequenced input: naive CD8+ T cells sorted from blood. The origin of this receptor is a man aged 25 to 45 in good health. The chain's CDR3 is CASSEEFALAYEQYF. CDR3 nucleotide sequence: TGTGCCAGCAGTGAAGAGTTTGCACTAGCCTACGAGCAGTACTTC.